One sample yielded the 30 T cell receptor beta chains listed below, sequenced in a study of T cells in Graves' hyperthyroidism and ophthalmopathy. What was amplified from RNA transcripts were TCR beta CDR3 regions. Researchers ran a first-round RT-PCR on the TCR CDR3 using the HTBI primer set. One entry per CDR3 protein results from TCRdb running MiXCR on the multiplex PCR reads. The repertoire includes over 150,000 distinct CDR3 sequences, over 15% of them detected once, and roughly 30% sits in the top ten. Source material: blood. These receptors were obtained from a woman aged 45-65 years with Graves' hyperthyroidism.

V and J are TRBV7-8 and TRBJ1-1; 8 nucleotides line up with TRBD1. The V and J ends lost 5 bases and 5 bases, in that order; junction bases with no gene match: 10. CDR1 is SGHVS, CDR2 FQNEAQ, per germline. This CDR3 spans 15 amino acids. The CDR3: CASSLFPGQGTEAFF. The CDR3 nucleotides read TGTGCCAGCAGCCTCTTTCCCGGACAGGGAACTGAAGCTTTCTTT.

There are many counts of this clonotype. The rearrangement uses TRBV14 and TRBJ1-2; D not resolved. This CDR3 has 13 residues. V was trimmed by 5 bases and J by 10 bases, leaving 17 bases between them. Per germline, CDR1 SGHDN and CDR2 FVKESK. CDR3 region: CASSKGRTGDYTF. Written as DNA, the CDR3 is TGTGCCAGCAGCAAGGGCCGGACCGGTGACTACACCTTC.

In its sample, this clonotype was seen many times. The chain has TRBV5-1 and TRBJ2-1; TRBD2 might be the D (6 bases). The CDR3 has 17 residues. With 0 bases removed from V and 10 bases from J, the gap between germline ends came to 23 bases. The germline gives CDR1 SGHRS, CDR2 YFSETQ. CDR3 sequence reads: CASSLGSVLVSGREQFF. CDR3 bases: TGCGCCAGCAGCTTGGGGTCCGTGCTTGTGTCAGGGAGGGAGCAGTTCTTC.

The V gene is TRBV12-3 or TRBV12-4, the J gene TRBJ2-1; the match to TRBD2 covers 10 bases. Trimming at V came to 5 bases and at J to 8 bases, leaving 15 bases not matched to a gene. This CDR3 spans 17 amino acids. The CDR3 sequence: CASSPRVWASGSYEQFF. The CDR3 nucleotides read TGTGCCAGCAGTCCTCGTGTGTGGGCTAGCGGGAGCTATGAGCAGTTCTTC.

This chain uses TRBV7-2 with TRBJ2-1; 8 nucleotides match TRBD2. The CDR3 spans 15 residues. The trim removed 2 bases at V and 9 bases at J, leaving 9 bases unmatched. The germline CDR1 and CDR2 sequences are SGHTA and FQGNSA. The DNA of the CDR3 is TGTGCCAGCAGCTTAATCGAGCGGGAGATGCGTGAGCAGTTCTTC. It yields the protein CASSLIEREMREQFF.

This clonotype showed up many times. The chain recombines TRBV11-2 with TRBJ1-5; 7 positions agree with TRBD1. Germline V gives CDR1 SGHAT, CDR2 FQNNGV. J lost 2 bases, V lost 5 bases, and 0 bases had no gene match. The CDR3 has 13 residues. DNA for the CDR3: TGTGCCAGCAGCCAGGGGGGCAATCAGCCCCAGCATTTT. Translated: CASSQGGNQPQHF.

This clonotype was counted at least ten times. The chain recombines TRBV11-2 with TRBJ2-1; 7 nucleotides match TRBD2. The CDR3 spans 17 residues. V lost 5 bases and J lost 3; bases outside the gene matches: 13. Germline loops: CDR1 SGHAT, CDR2 FQNNGV. CDR3 in DNA: TGTGCCAGCAGCCTAGGGACTACCCTCGCCTTCTACAATGAGCAGTTCTTC. Protein sequence: CASSLGTTLAFYNEQFF.

This clonotype was counted at least ten times. This rearrangement joins TRBV29-1 to TRBJ1-6; TRBD1 is a possible D gene (5 bases). V was cut by 4 bases and J by 3 bases, with 13 bases left in between. Looked up from germline, CDR1 is SQVTM and CDR2 is ANQGSEA. This CDR3 contains 15 residues. CDR3 residues: CSVGIGAGYNSPLHF. The CDR3 coding sequence is TGCAGCGTTGGGATCGGGGCAGGCTATAATTCACCCCTCCACTTT.

This sequence joins TRBV4-1 and TRBJ2-7; D ambiguous. The CDR3 has 14 amino acids. Germline CDR1 is MGHRA and CDR2 is YSYEKL. V shed 1 base and J shed 6 bases, with 13 bases lying between them. The DNA for the CDR3 is TGCGCCAGCAGCCAAGGCCTTCCGCTCGGCGAGCAGTACTTC. Translating gives CASSQGLPLGEQYF.

This clonotype was seen repeatedly, ten times or more. V usage is TRBV19 and J usage is TRBJ1-2; D remains unclear. Germline values: CDR1 LNHDA, CDR2 SQIVND (reference sequence). The V and J ends lost 3 bases and 4 bases respectively, with 24 bases between them. There are 18 residues in the CDR3. CDR3 loop: CASSMNTPGRLFTYGYTF. The DNA of the CDR3 is TGTGCCAGTAGTATGAATACCCCGGGCCGCTTATTTACCTATGGCTACACCTTC.

About this clonotype: A much larger clonotype is one base distant, so this may be a read error. The chain is built from TRBV15 and TRBJ2-5; TRBD2 agrees at 10 bases. This CDR3 comprises 17 residues. Per the germline V gene, CDR1 is LNHNV and CDR2 is YYDKDF (reference sequence). This CDR3 is CATSRDRGAGGREAQYF. CDR3 in DNA: TGTGCCACCAGCAGAGATAGGGGAGCGGGGGGGAGAGAGGCCCAGTACTTC.

This clonotype has a count of ten or more. V usage is TRBV6-2 or TRBV6-3 and J usage is TRBJ1-5; tentative D call: TRBD1 (6 bases). V lost 0 bases, J lost 0 bases, and 24 bases lay in between. The length of the CDR3 is 21 residues. Per the germline V gene, CDR1 is MNHEY and CDR2 is SVGEGT. The CDR3 loop reads CASSYSIKGSGGGHSNQPQHF. CDR3 nucleotide sequence: TGTGCCAGCAGTTACTCGATCAAAGGGTCTGGAGGGGGGCATAGCAATCAGCCCCAGCATTTT.

This clonotype showed up many times. This chain links TRBV4-1 with TRBJ1-2; possible D gene TRBD1, 5 bases. CDR1 and CDR2 (germline): MGHRA, YSYEKL. The CDR3 sequence is 13 residues long. Trimming stripped 3 bases from V and 8 bases from J, with 13 bases between. This CDR3 is CASSQFLWDGYTF. The CDR3, as DNA: TGCGCCAGCAGCCAGTTCCTCTGGGACGGCTACACCTTC.

In its sample, this clonotype was seen many times. The chain employs TRBV11-2 and TRBJ2-7, with 8 bases lining up with TRBD2. Germline V CDR1 and CDR2: SGHAT, FQNNGV. The CDR3 loop spans 14 amino acids. Trimming took 6 bases from V and 1 from J; bases not matched to a gene: 5. The CDR3 reads CASRGRLASYEQYF. For the CDR3, the DNA is TGTGCCAGCAGAGGGAGACTAGCGTCCTACGAGCAGTACTTC.

This chain joins TRBV2 and TRBJ1-5; D gene unclear. This CDR3 has 13 residues. Deletions cut 4 bases from V and 3 bases from J, with 7 bases between. Germline-derived CDR1 and CDR2 are SNHLY and FYNNEI. The CDR3 DNA reads as TGTGCCAGCAGTGCCCGGGACAATCAGCCCCAGCATTTT. It is translated as CASSARDNQPQHF.

This clonotype came up many times. This chain joins TRBV7-2 and TRBJ2-3; 7 bases are a match to TRBD2. The germline V gene has CDR1 SGHTA and CDR2 FQGNSA. Trimming removed 2 bases from V and 5 bases from J; junction bases left unmatched: 4. CDR3 length: 14 residues. In DNA, the CDR3 is TGTGCCAGCAGCTTAACGGGGGGATTAGATACGCAGTATTTT. It yields the protein CASSLTGGLDTQYF.

At least ten counts were recorded for this clonotype. This chain links TRBV5-1 with TRBJ2-3, with TRBD2 matching over 14 bases. The CDR3 has 17 residues. Germline V gene data show CDR1 as SGHRS and CDR2 as YFSETQ. With 4 bases clipped from V and 0 bases from J, the junction kept 4 bases outside the gene matches. The CDR3: CASSPRLAGGSTDTQYF. The CDR3 bases are TGCGCCAGCAGCCCGAGACTAGCGGGGGGGAGCACAGATACGCAGTATTTT.

This clonotype was recorded at least ten times. The V and J genes are TRBV4-3 and TRBJ1-1, with D unresolved. This CDR3 spans 15 amino acids. Germline values: CDR1 LGHNA, CDR2 YSLEER. Trimming removed 5 bases from V and 1 base from J, with 14 bases in between. The CDR3 protein is CASSDMPRGNTEAFF. DNA for the CDR3: TGCGCCAGCAGCGATATGCCCAGAGGGAACACTGAAGCTTTCTTT.

V gene TRBV7-3 combines with J gene TRBJ2-1, with TRBD1 identical over 11 bases. The ends lost 4 bases at V and 14 bases at J; junction bases unmatched: 10. The CDR3 has 14 amino acids. Germline assignment: CDR1 SGHTA and CDR2 FQGTGA. CDR3 loop: CASSSSPGTGGEFF. DNA for the CDR3: TGTGCCAGCAGCTCAAGTCCCGGGACAGGGGGAGAGTTCTTC.

There are many counts of this clonotype. This chain connects TRBV7-2 to TRBJ1-1, with D unresolved. This CDR3 is built from 14 residues. Germline V lookup: CDR1 SGHTA, CDR2 FQGNSA. Deletions cut 1 base from V and 2 bases from J, with 8 bases between. This CDR3 reads CASSLGVGNTEAFF. The CDR3 DNA sequence: TGTGCCAGCAGCTTAGGGGTGGGAAACACTGAAGCTTTCTTT.

At least ten counts were recorded for this clonotype. The CDR3 DNA follows: TGTGCCAGCAGCCCCCCGGGGCAGGGGGACTACGAGCAGTACTTC. Encoded protein: CASSPPGQGDYEQYF. The chain links TRBV7-9 to TRBJ2-7; 7 nucleotides line up with TRBD1. Germline-derived CDR1 and CDR2 are SEHNR and FQNEAQ (reference sequence). The CDR3 has 15 residues. V was clipped by 5 bases and J by 3 bases; unmatched bases: 10. Filled out from reference TRBV7-9 and TRBJ2-7, the complete variable domain reads DTGVSQNPRHKITKRGQNVTFRCDPISEHNRLYWYRQTLGQGPEFLTYFQNEAQLEKSRLLSDRFSAERPKGSFSTLEIQRTEQGDSAMYLCASSPPGQGDYEQYFGPGTRLTVT.

The CDR3 nucleotides are TGTGCCATCAAAGCCCCGGACACAGATACGCAGTATTTT. This gives the protein CAIKAPDTDTQYF. This rearrangement joins TRBV10-3 to TRBJ2-3; the D is unclear. The CDR3 contains 13 residues. The V end lost 7 bases, the J end lost 2 bases, and 10 bases lay between the germline ends. Germline V gene lookup returns CDR1 ENHRY and CDR2 SYGVKD.

This clonotype has at least ten counts. The chain combines TRBV7-2 with TRBJ2-1; 11 nucleotides align to TRBD2. Trimming took 5 bases from V and 2 from J; bases not matched to a gene: 5. The CDR3 runs to 16 residues. Germline loops: CDR1 SGHTA, CDR2 FQGNSA. CDR3 amino acids: CASSHIAGGPYNEQFF. DNA for the CDR3: TGTGCCAGCAGCCATATAGCGGGGGGGCCCTACAATGAGCAGTTCTTC.

This clonotype was observed at least ten times. The rearrangement links TRBV6-4 to TRBJ1-3; D gene unclear. This CDR3 has 16 amino acids. Germline CDR1 reads MRHNA; CDR2 reads SNTAGT. V was pared by 2 bases and J by 3 bases, with 14 bases between. CDR3 nucleotide sequence: TGTGCCAGCAGTGACCTAAGAAGGAGCTTTGGAAACACCATATATTTT. This gives the protein CASSDLRRSFGNTIYF.

This clonotype was counted at least ten times. V and J are TRBV20-1 and TRBJ1-2, with TRBD1 as a possible D gene (6 bases). Trimming cost V 3 bases and J 7 bases, with 18 bases left between them. The CDR3 length is 14 residues. The germline V gene encodes CDR1 DFQATT and CDR2 SNEGSKA (reference sequence). Written as DNA, the CDR3 is TGCAGTGCTAGGTCCCTCCAGGGGTTGGGTGGCTACACCTTC. This codes for CSARSLQGLGGYTF.

There are many counts of this clonotype. V usage is TRBV5-1 and J usage is TRBJ1-5, with 7 nucleotides matching TRBD1. The trim removed 0 bases at V and 3 bases at J, leaving 3 bases unmatched. The germline gives CDR1 SGHRS, CDR2 YFSETQ. CDR3 size: 15 residues. The CDR3 spells CASSLAGTVNQPQHF. Written as DNA, the CDR3 is TGCGCCAGCAGCTTGGCCGGGACAGTCAATCAGCCCCAGCATTTT.

This clonotype has a count of ten or more. This chain uses TRBV2 with TRBJ2-2, with D possibly TRBD2 on 6 matching bases. This CDR3 has 14 amino acids. Trimming left V 6 bases short and J 1 base short, with 9 bases between. The germline V gene has CDR1 SNHLY and CDR2 FYNNEI. The CDR3 DNA is TGTGCCAGCAGAGGCGGGGTGAACACCGGGGAGCTGTTTTTT. It codes for CASRGGVNTGELFF.

This clonotype was detected only a few times. This chain uses TRBV19 with TRBJ1-5; maybe TRBD1 (6 bases). The CDR3 runs to 15 residues. V lost 7 bases and J 5 bases, leaving 18 bases between the germline ends. CDR1 is LNHDA and CDR2 is SQIVND in the germline V gene (reference sequence). The CDR3 sequence: CASTVQGFRDQPQHF. As DNA, the CDR3 is TGTGCCAGTACCGTACAGGGATTTAGGGATCAGCCCCAGCATTTT.

This clonotype was detected ten times or more. The chain combines TRBV11-2 with TRBJ2-5; TRBD1 is a possible D gene (6 bases). V dropped 5 bases and J dropped 3 bases, with 10 bases sitting between them. CDR1 and CDR2 (germline): SGHAT, FQNNGV. This CDR3 spans 13 amino acids. CDR3 bases: TGTGCCAGCAGCGAACAGGGAAAAGAGACCCAGTACTTC. Its translation is CASSEQGKETQYF.

The sample holds many counts of this clonotype. The chain joins TRBV2 to TRBJ1-5, with TRBD1 matching over 7 bases. The J segment lost 3 bases and the V segment lost 6 bases, leaving 8 bases of the junction unmatched. CDR3 length: 15 amino acids. Germline loops: CDR1 SNHLY, CDR2 FYNNEI. As DNA, the CDR3 is TGTGCCAGCAGCAAGGAGACAGGGATCAATCAGCCCCAGCATTTT. This sequence encodes CASSKETGINQPQHF. The complete variable domain, with remaining parts taken from reference TRBV2 and TRBJ1-5, reads EPEVTQTPSHQVTQMGQEVILRCVPISNHLYFYWYRQILGQKVEFLVSFYNNEISEKSEIFDDQFSVERPDGSNFTLKIRSTKLEDSAMYFCASSKETGINQPQHFGDGTRLSIL.